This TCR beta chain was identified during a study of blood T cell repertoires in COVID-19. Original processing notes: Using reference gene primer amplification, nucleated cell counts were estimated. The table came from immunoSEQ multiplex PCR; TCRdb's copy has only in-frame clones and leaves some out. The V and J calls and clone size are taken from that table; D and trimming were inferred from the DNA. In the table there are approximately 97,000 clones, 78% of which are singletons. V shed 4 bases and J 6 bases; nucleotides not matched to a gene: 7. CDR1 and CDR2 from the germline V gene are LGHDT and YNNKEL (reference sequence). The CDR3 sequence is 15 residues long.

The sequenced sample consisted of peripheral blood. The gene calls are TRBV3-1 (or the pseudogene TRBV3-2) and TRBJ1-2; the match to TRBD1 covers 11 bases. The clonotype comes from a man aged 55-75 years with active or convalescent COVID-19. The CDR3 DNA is TGTGCCAGCAGCCTACGGACAGGGGGCGCAAATGGCTACACCTTC. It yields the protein CASSLRTGGANGYTF.